This TCR beta chain emerged from a study of T cells in Graves' hyperthyroidism and ophthalmopathy (dated by TCRdb to the late 2010s). Regarding the study in general: Peripheral blood was sampled at the time of initial diagnosis, prior to any treatment. TCR Vbeta CDR3 sequencing of 120 to 150 peripheral blood samples (approximately 44 ophthalmopathy, under 80 hyperthyroidism and approximately 17 progressor patients) is reported in the paper. The 95 to 100 discovery patients were randomly divided into training and test sets at a 7:3 ratio. The study also compared thyroid tissue and blood T-cell repertoires from 6 or 7 Graves' hyperthyroidism patients. To identify distinguishing TCR V-J signatures, a discovery cohort of 95 to 100 patients was used, comprising 43 with Graves' ophthalmopathy and some 57 with stable Graves' hyperthyroidism. An independent validation cohort of under 20 hyperthyroidism patients and 17 patients who later progressed to ophthalmopathy tested prospective prediction of ophthalmopathy. Once sampling was done, hyperthyroidism patients were given methimazole at a starting dose of 30 mg daily, whereas ophthalmopathy patients were given high-dose intravenous methylprednisolone.

What the authors observed across the whole study: Blood samples also contained most of the expanded thyroid clonotypes (frequency above 0.001), which suggests that blood repertoires may reflect thyroid immune responses. In validation, the model predicted progression to ophthalmopathy with over 60% sensitivity and roughly 72% specificity, a median of approximately 6.7 months before onset. A model built on a 13 V-J signature distinguished ophthalmopathy from stable hyperthyroidism, reaching about 88% sensitivity and around 81% specificity in cross-validation and 80%/75% in testing. Sample size was not statistically predetermined, and blinding of investigators to group allocation was not performed.

The TCR beta CDR3 regions were amplified from RNA transcripts. For the first round of RT-PCR on the TCR CDR3, the HTBI primer set was used together with the Qiagen OneStep RT-PCR kit. Libraries were constructed in a second round of multiplex PCR, after which size selection and purification were performed. Paired-end sequencing of the libraries was performed with 100 bp reads on an Illumina HiSeq2000. The paper's processing steps were these. Raw data were processed with SOAPnuke, discarding reads with adapters, uncalled bases, mean Phred below 15, or no exact constant-primer or identifier match. High-quality paired reads were merged using COPE v1.2.5, and each unique nucleotide sequence was defined as a clonotype. MiTCR v1.1 was used to align clonotypes to the IMGT TRBV, TRBD and TRBJ reference segments. Analysis was restricted to V-J combinations with a frequency above 0.0001, which covered roughly 99% of repertoires. The TCS score was defined as the ratio of F50 (clonal expansion) to E x V (chaos), calculated using BLOSUM62-based TCRdist between CDR3 peptides within each V-J. Welch's t-statistics and random forest reduced around 510 V-J features to 10 to 15, which were used in a naive Bayes classifier (R e1071). TCRdb trimmed public reads at Q25 via fastp, called clones via MiXCR and kept in-frame beta chains. Here each entry gathers all rows of one CDR3 protein and keeps the most common genes and DNA. TCRdb, not the authors, supplied the V and J calls. This sample lists about 560,000 distinct CDR3 sequences; around 14% were detected once. Around 7.8% of the sample is held by the ten biggest clonotypes.

V is shortened by 3 bases, J by 4 bases, and the region joining them spans 18 bases. From a lookup of the germline V gene, CDR1 and CDR2 are SGHAT and FQNNGV. The CDR3 starts with the cysteine, ends with the phenylalanine, and has 16 residues. Left in the record is the CDR3 DNA by itself, 48 bases read in frame from the first base. This clonotype appeared many times. Its antigen is unknown. There are no base qualities to consult, and no much larger clone falls within one base. A patient counted as having stable Graves' hyperthyroidism if no progression to ophthalmopathy occurred over 18 months of follow-up. Hyperthyroidism patients were newly diagnosed, had a disease duration of under 2 months, and were aged 18 to 65 years. Any patient with an uncontrolled infection, another autoimmune disease, pregnancy or lactation was excluded. Diagnoses were based on clinical symptoms, serum thyroxine and TRAb, thyroid ultrasound and orbital computed tomography. PBMCs were separated from 10 ml of fresh peripheral blood using Ficoll-Paque density gradient centrifugation. Trizol reagent was used to extract total RNA, and RNA quality was then checked on an Agilent 2100 Bioanalyzer.

Source material: blood. The rearrangement combines TRBV11-2 with TRBJ2-5, with the D gene not confidently named. This sequence was found in a woman under 40 with Graves' hyperthyroidism. The CDR3 here reads CASSFRGASDVETQYF. In nucleotide form, the sequence is TGTGCCAGCAGCTTCCGAGGAGCCTCGGATGTAGAGACCCAGTACTTC.